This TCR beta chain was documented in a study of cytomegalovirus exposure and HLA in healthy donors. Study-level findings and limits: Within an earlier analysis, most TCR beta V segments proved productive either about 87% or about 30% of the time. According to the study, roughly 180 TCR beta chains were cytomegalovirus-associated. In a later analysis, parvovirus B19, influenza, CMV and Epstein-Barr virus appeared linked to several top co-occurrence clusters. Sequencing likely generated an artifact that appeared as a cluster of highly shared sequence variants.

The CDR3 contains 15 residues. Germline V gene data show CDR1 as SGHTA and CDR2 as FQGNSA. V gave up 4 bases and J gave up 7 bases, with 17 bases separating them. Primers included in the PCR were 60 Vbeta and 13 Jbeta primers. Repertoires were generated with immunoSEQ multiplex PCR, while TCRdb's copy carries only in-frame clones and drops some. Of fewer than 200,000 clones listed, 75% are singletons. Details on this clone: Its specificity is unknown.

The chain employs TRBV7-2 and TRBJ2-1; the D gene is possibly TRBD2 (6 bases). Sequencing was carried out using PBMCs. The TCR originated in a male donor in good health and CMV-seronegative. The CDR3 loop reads CASSSTSRLRNEQFF. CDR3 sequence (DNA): TGTGCCAGCAGCTCCACTAGCCGACTTAGGAATGAGCAGTTCTTC.